A single sample gave rise to the 30 T cell receptor beta chains below, sequenced in a study of regulatory T cells in long-lasting Graves disease (dated by TCRdb to about 2021). Receptor amplification or capture employed multiplex PCR. The reads were generated on an Illumina HiSeq 4000. CDR3 regions were amplified by Arm-PCR with iRepertoire HTBI primers to construct TCR beta libraries. TCRdb reprocessing: public reads trimmed at Q25 with fastp, clones called with MiXCR, in-frame beta chains kept. CDR3 protein duplicates are merged, each entry listing the most common genes and DNA. The table for this sample lists 400,000 to 500,000 distinct CDR3 sequences; under 25% of them were counted only once. The ten top clones hold 13% to 15% of the sample. Interpreted using the paper, the time point label stands for: persistent/refractory GD, antithyroid drugs over 5 years with positive TRAb. For both TCR sequencing and RNA sequencing, RNA was extracted from PBMCs in TRIzol.

This sample comprised peripheral blood mononuclear cells (PBMCs), obtained when the disease was refractory, from a patient treated with antithyroid drugs. The receptors come from a female donor with Graves disease.

This clonotype was picked up a small number of times. The rearrangement joins TRBV20-1 to TRBJ2-5, with D perhaps TRBD1 (5 bases). The V and J ends lost 2 bases and 5 bases respectively, with 9 bases between them. This CDR3 has 12 residues. Germline V lookup: CDR1 DFQATT, CDR2 SNEGSKA (reference sequence). The CDR3 coding sequence is TGCAGTGCTAGACAGGGAAGGGAGACCCAGTACTTC. The encoded protein is CSARQGRETQYF.

The table lists this clonotype with many counts. This chain joins TRBV12-3 or TRBV12-4 and TRBJ2-2; D ambiguous. CDR3 length: 14 amino acids. Trimming stripped 5 bases from V and 3 bases from J, with 10 bases between. CDR3 in amino acids: CASSLQRDTGELFF. In nucleotides, the CDR3 is TGTGCCAGCAGTCTCCAAAGGGACACCGGGGAGCTGTTTTTT.

This clonotype showed up just a few times. The rearrangement uses TRBV27 and TRBJ2-3, with 8 bases lining up with TRBD2. This CDR3 spans 16 amino acids. V shed 3 bases, J shed 2 bases, and the junction held 7 bases outside the gene matches. The germline CDR1 and CDR2 sequences are MNHEY and SMNVEV (reference sequence). The CDR3 region has the DNA TGTGCCAGCAGTTTGGGTCGGGAGGGTTTCACAGATACGCAGTATTTT. Translation gives CASSLGREGFTDTQYF.

This clonotype was seen repeatedly, ten times or more. The chain joins TRBV3-1 to TRBJ1-2, with TRBD1 identical over 12 bases. The CDR3 runs 15 residues. Trimming removed 2 bases from V and 8 bases from J; junction bases left unmatched: 6. Germline V gene sequence: CDR1 LGHDT, CDR2 YNNKEL (reference sequence). CDR3 coding DNA: TGTGCCAGCAGCCAACCGGGACAGGGGGCGAAGGGCTACACCTTC. As protein: CASSQPGQGAKGYTF.

This clonotype came up a few times. The chain couples TRBV7-3 to TRBJ2-7, with D perhaps matching TRBD2 (6 bases). This CDR3 comprises 18 residues. V lost 3 bases, J lost 0 bases, and 21 bases lay in between. From germline, CDR1 is SGHTA and CDR2 FQGTGA. CDR3 bases: TGTGCCAGCAGCTTGCCTCTTCCGCGGGACCGTAGCTCCTACGAGCAGTACTTC. Translated: CASSLPLPRDRSSYEQYF.

This clonotype was counted at least ten times. The CDR3 sequence: CASSEDMGLGELFF. The CDR3 DNA reads TGTGCCAGCAGTGAAGATATGGGGTTGGGGGAGCTGTTTTTT. J is TRBJ2-2 and V is TRBV6-1; D ambiguous. CDR3 length equals 14 residues. Deletions cut 1 base from V and 8 bases from J, with 11 bases between. Germline V gene data show CDR1 as MNHNS and CDR2 as SASEGT.

The rearrangement joins TRBV20-1 to TRBJ2-3; TRBD2 matches 8 bases. J lost 0 bases, V lost 3 bases, and 8 bases had no gene match. CDR3 size: 16 residues. From germline, CDR1 is DFQATT and CDR2 SNEGSKA (reference sequence). CDR3 DNA: TGCAGTGCTAGCTTAGCGGGACGCGCTAGCACAGATACGCAGTATTTT. Translated: CSASLAGRASTDTQYF.

This clonotype was seen at least ten times. V and J are TRBV10-2 and TRBJ2-7, with D possibly being TRBD1 (5 bases). CDR3 length equals 11 residues. Germline V CDR1 and CDR2: WSHSY, SAAADI. V shed 7 bases and J shed 5 bases, with 9 bases lying between them. The CDR3 DNA is TGCGCCAGCAAACAGGTAGACGAGCAGTACTTC. Translation: CASKQVDEQYF.

The rearrangement links TRBV11-2 to TRBJ1-1; no reliable D call. CDR3 size: 14 residues. Trimming pared 7 bases from V and 3 bases from J, leaving 15 bases between. In germline, CDR1 is SGHAT, CDR2 FQNNGV. The CDR3 is CASTPPLRDTEAFF. CDR3 nucleotide sequence: TGTGCCAGCACCCCCCCCCTAAGGGACACTGAAGCTTTCTTT. The full variable domain, its missing parts supplied by reference TRBV11-2 and TRBJ1-1, is EAGVAQSPRYKIIEKRQSVAFWCNPISGHATLYWYQQILGQGPKLLIQFQNNGVVDDSQLPKDRFSAERLKGVDSTLKIQPAKLEDSAVYLCASTPPLRDTEAFFGQGTRLTVV.

Concerning this clonotype itself: Given a much more abundant clone one base away, this may be a read error. This chain joins TRBV12-3 or TRBV12-4 and TRBJ2-2; D possibly corresponds to TRBD2 (6 bases). CDR3 length: 16 residues. This CDR3 reads CASSRPGTDNTGELLF. The CDR3 DNA reads as TGTGCCAGCAGCCGACCCGGGACTGATAACACCGGGGAGCTGCTTTTT.

A remark on this clonotype: An end of the junction differs from the germline gene, which may be a read error. The chain couples TRBV5-4 to TRBJ2-7; the D call may be TRBD1 or TRBD2 (7 bases each). This CDR3 is built from 14 residues. From germline, CDR1 is SGHNT and CDR2 YYREEE (reference sequence). The CDR3 sequence is CASSLQGGGYEQCF. The CDR3 DNA sequence: TGTGCCAGCAGCTTGCAGGGGGGGGGGTACGAGCAGTGCTTC.

The CDR3 nucleotides are TGTGCCAGCAGCTTAGATTTAGGGCCGGGTATTTACAATGAGCAGTTCTTC. This gives the protein CASSLDLGPGIYNEQFF. The rearrangement joins TRBV7-9 to TRBJ2-1; no reliable D call. This CDR3 spans 17 amino acids. Trimming took 1 base from V and 4 from J, leaving 17 bases between them. Per the germline V gene, CDR1 is SEHNR and CDR2 is FQNEAQ (reference sequence).

This clonotype has just a few counts. The rearrangement links TRBV5-4 to TRBJ2-6, with no clear D. Germline assignment: CDR1 SGHNT and CDR2 YYREEE (reference sequence). Trimming removed 4 bases at V and 2 bases at J, with 13 bases between. This CDR3 is built from 16 residues. The CDR3 DNA is TGTGCCAGCAGCACTCCTGCCGTGCCTGGGGCCAACGTCCTGACTTTC. Protein product: CASSTPAVPGANVLTF.

There are a few counts of this clonotype. This may arise from a read error, as a much more abundant clone is one base away. The chain carries TRBV6-2 or TRBV6-3 and TRBJ1-5, with 9 bases fitting TRBD1. Germline trimming cut 7 bases from V and 3 bases from J; bases unmatched to any gene: 4. Germline-derived CDR1 and CDR2 are MNHEY and SVGEGT. This CDR3 is built from 14 residues. The CDR3 sequence: CASNRDRVNQPQHF. The CDR3 DNA reads as TGTGCCAGCAACCGGGACAGGGTCAATCAGCCCCAGCATTTT.

Concerning this clonotype itself: Given a much more abundant clone one base away, this may be a read error. CDR3 sequence (DNA): TGTGCCAGCAGCAAGACTAAGGGGGGAGAGACCCAGTACTTC. It specifies CASSKTKGGETQYF. The chain employs TRBV7-9 and TRBJ2-5, with D perhaps matching TRBD1 or TRBD2 (6 bases each). The germline V gene encodes CDR1 SEHNR and CDR2 FQNEAQ (reference sequence). The CDR3 extends over 14 amino acids. Between the trimmed V and J ends, which lost 5 bases and 4 bases, there was a span of 14 bases.

This clonotype came up many times. V usage is TRBV19 and J usage is TRBJ1-5; D perhaps matches TRBD1 (5 bases). Germline V lookup: CDR1 LNHDA, CDR2 SQIVND (reference sequence). This CDR3 contains 16 residues. V was cut by 3 bases and J by 5 bases, with 17 bases left in between. The CDR3 DNA is TGTGCCAGTAGTATTTTTGCAGGGATGGCGGATCAGCCCCAGCATTTT. It yields the protein CASSIFAGMADQPQHF.

This clonotype was counted at least ten times. This chain joins TRBV7-2 and TRBJ1-2; D possibly corresponds to TRBD1 (6 bases). Trimming took off 1 base at V and 4 bases at J, with 10 bases between the two ends. This CDR3 is 14 amino acids long. The germline gives CDR1 SGHTA, CDR2 FQGNSA. The CDR3 loop is CASSLGGHVYGYTF. CDR3 bases: TGTGCCAGCAGCTTAGGGGGGCACGTCTATGGCTACACCTTC.

This clonotype has a count of ten or more. The chain carries TRBV28 and TRBJ2-7; D not certain. Germline assignment: CDR1 MDHEN and CDR2 SYDVKM. The V end was cut by 3 bases, the J end by 3 bases, with 12 bases between. The CDR3 spans 14 residues. The CDR3, as DNA: TGTGCCAGCAGTTTTAGGGAAATTATCTACGAGCAGTACTTC. Translating gives CASSFREIIYEQYF.

This clonotype was counted ten times or more. The rearrangement joins TRBV10-2 to TRBJ2-5, with D perhaps TRBD2 (6 bases). V lost 2 bases to trimming and J lost 6 bases, with 16 bases between them. The CDR3 is 15 amino acids. Germline values: CDR1 WSHSY, CDR2 SAAADI. CDR3 sequence: CASSEPGGGSKTQYF. The CDR3, as DNA: TGCGCCAGCAGTGAGCCAGGAGGAGGGTCGAAGACCCAGTACTTC.

The genes are TRBV30 and TRBJ2-2; 7 bases line up with TRBD2. The CDR3 spans 18 residues. CDR1 and CDR2 from the germline V gene are GTSNPN and SVGIG (reference sequence). V was clipped by 1 base and J by 4 bases; unmatched bases: 15. The CDR3 region is CAWSGPKPGGRATGELFF. The CDR3 DNA sequence: TGTGCCTGGAGTGGTCCCAAACCTGGCGGGAGAGCCACCGGGGAGCTGTTTTTT.

This clonotype appeared many times. CDR3: CRVNPGQAYEQYF. CDR3 coding DNA: TGCAGAGTAAACCCGGGTCAAGCCTACGAGCAGTACTTC. This chain links TRBV20-1 with TRBJ2-7, with D unresolved. The CDR3 is 13 amino acids. Per the germline V gene, CDR1 is DFQATT and CDR2 is SNEGSKA (reference sequence).

The chain couples TRBV5-6 to TRBJ2-7; 10 bases line up with TRBD1. Unmatched junction bases numbered 3, after V lost 3 bases and J lost 3 bases. There are 14 residues in the CDR3. The germline V gene has CDR1 SGHDT and CDR2 YYEEEE. The CDR3 reads CASSWGQGNYEQYF. CDR3 bases: TGTGCCAGCAGCTGGGGACAGGGGAACTACGAGCAGTACTTC.

The V call is TRBV18, the J call TRBJ2-7; D may match TRBD1 or TRBD2 (6 bases each). Trimming stripped 0 bases from V and 6 bases from J, with 12 bases between. The V gene's germline CDR1 is KGHSH and CDR2 LQKENI. This CDR3 is built from 14 residues. In nucleotides, the CDR3 is TGTGCCAGCTCACCACCGTTCGGGGGCTCCGAGCAGTACTTC. Encoded protein: CASSPPFGGSEQYF.

This clonotype was detected only once. The gene calls are TRBV27 and TRBJ2-7, with 9 bases aligning to TRBD1. There are 15 residues in the CDR3. Looked up from germline, CDR1 is MNHEY and CDR2 is SMNVEV (reference sequence). J was trimmed by 3 bases and V by 3 bases; bases with no gene match: 6. The chain's CDR3 is CASSLVQGAVYEQYF. The DNA for the CDR3 is TGTGCCAGCAGTTTGGTACAGGGGGCGGTCTACGAGCAGTACTTC.

This clonotype has at least ten counts. This chain links TRBV10-3 with TRBJ2-7, with 10 bases fitting TRBD2. This CDR3 spans 16 amino acids. The V gene end was trimmed by 6 bases and the J gene end by 7 bases; junction bases not matched to a gene: 15. In germline, CDR1 is ENHRY, CDR2 SYGVKD. DNA for the CDR3: TGTGCCATCAGAAGGGCTAGCGGGAGTGCGTCGGGTGAGCAGTACTTC. This codes for CAIRRASGSASGEQYF.

This clonotype was counted at least ten times. The genes are TRBV3-1 and TRBJ1-5; 9 bases line up with TRBD1. The V segment lost 1 base and the J segment 5 bases; nucleotides outside the gene matches: 0. Looked up from germline, CDR1 is LGHDT and CDR2 is YNNKEL (reference sequence). The CDR3 has 14 residues. CDR3 region: CASSQGTGDQPQHF. The CDR3, as DNA: TGTGCCAGCAGCCAAGGGACAGGGGATCAGCCCCAGCATTTT.

This clonotype turned up a few times. The chain joins TRBV19 to TRBJ2-7, with TRBD1 matching 7 bases. In germline, CDR1 is LNHDA, CDR2 SQIVND (reference sequence). The CDR3 length is 14 residues. The V and J ends lost 5 bases and 7 bases, in that order; junction bases with no gene match: 11. The DNA for the CDR3 is TGTGCCAGTAGTCTTTCGACAGGGAATGGTGAGCAGTACTTC. Translation: CASSLSTGNGEQYF.

The chain couples TRBV15 to TRBJ2-7; D unclear. From germline, CDR1 is LNHNV and CDR2 YYDKDF (reference sequence). The CDR3 runs to 14 residues. V lost 3 bases, J lost 3 bases, and 12 bases lay in between. CDR3 in amino acids: CATSSWTDHYEQYF. The DNA for the CDR3 is TGTGCCACCAGCAGCTGGACGGATCACTACGAGCAGTACTTC.

In its sample, this clonotype was seen a few times. The chain couples TRBV12-3 or TRBV12-4 to TRBJ2-7; 11 positions agree with TRBD1. V lost 4 bases, J lost 2 bases, and 10 bases stayed unmatched. This CDR3 region has 17 residues. CDR3 loop: CASSSPSDRGRPYEQYF. CDR3 nucleotide sequence: TGTGCCAGCAGTTCCCCATCGGACAGGGGGCGCCCCTACGAGCAGTACTTC.

The chain carries TRBV27 and TRBJ1-5; a weak D match, TRBD1 (5 bases). Trimming took 6 bases from V and 4 from J, leaving 13 bases between them. This CDR3 is 14 amino acids long. Germline lookup yields CDR1 MNHEY and CDR2 SMNVEV (reference sequence). The CDR3 region has the DNA TGTGCCAGCAGCTTAGAAACAGGTAATCAGCCCCAGCATTTT. It yields the protein CASSLETGNQPQHF.